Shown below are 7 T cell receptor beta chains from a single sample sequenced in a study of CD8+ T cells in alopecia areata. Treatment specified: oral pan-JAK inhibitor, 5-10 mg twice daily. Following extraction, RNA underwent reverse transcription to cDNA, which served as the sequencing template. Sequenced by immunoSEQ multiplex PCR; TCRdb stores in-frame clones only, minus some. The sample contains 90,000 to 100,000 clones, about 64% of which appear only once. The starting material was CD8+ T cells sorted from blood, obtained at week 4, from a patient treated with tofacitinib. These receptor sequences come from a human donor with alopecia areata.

The CDR3 sequence: CASSLEVTGTYGYTF. CDR3 in DNA: TGTGCCAGCAGCTTAGAAGTGACAGGGACCTATGGCTACACCTTC. V usage is TRBV7-2 and J usage is TRBJ1-2, with 7 bases that match TRBD1. V gave up 1 base and J gave up 4 bases; unmatched junction bases: 6. Germline lookup yields CDR1 SGHTA and CDR2 FQGNSA. This CDR3 spans 15 amino acids.

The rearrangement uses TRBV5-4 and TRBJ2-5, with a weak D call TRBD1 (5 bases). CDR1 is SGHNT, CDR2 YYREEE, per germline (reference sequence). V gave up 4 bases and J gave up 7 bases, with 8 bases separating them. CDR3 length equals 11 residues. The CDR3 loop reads CASSEGVTQYF. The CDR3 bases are TGTGCCAGCAGCGAAGGGGTGACCCAGTACTTC.

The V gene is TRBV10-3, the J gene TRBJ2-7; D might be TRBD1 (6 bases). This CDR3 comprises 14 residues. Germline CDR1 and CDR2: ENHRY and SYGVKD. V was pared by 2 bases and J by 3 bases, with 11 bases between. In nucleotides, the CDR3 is TGTGCCATCAGTGAGGTAAACAGGGTCTACGAGCAGTACTTC. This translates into CAISEVNRVYEQYF.

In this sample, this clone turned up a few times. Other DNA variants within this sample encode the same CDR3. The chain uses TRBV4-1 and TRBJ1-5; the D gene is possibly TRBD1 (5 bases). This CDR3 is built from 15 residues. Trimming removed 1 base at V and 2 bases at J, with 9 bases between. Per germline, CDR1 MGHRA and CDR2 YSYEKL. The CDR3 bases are TGCGCCAGCAGCCAAGGGGGACTCGGCAATCAGCCCCAGCATTTT. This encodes CASSQGGLGNQPQHF.

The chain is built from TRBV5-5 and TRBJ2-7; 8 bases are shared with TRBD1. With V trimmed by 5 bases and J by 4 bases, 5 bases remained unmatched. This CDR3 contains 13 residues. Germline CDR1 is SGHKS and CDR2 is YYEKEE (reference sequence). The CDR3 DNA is TGTGCCAGCAGTGGACAGGGAAATTACGAGCAGTACTTC. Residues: CASSGQGNYEQYF.

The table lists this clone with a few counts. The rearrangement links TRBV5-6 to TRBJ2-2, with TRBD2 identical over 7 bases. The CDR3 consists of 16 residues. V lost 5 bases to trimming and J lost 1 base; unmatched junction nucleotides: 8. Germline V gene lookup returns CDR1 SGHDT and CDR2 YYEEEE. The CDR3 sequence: CASSELAVGNTGELFF. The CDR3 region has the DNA TGTGCCAGCAGTGAGCTAGCGGTTGGGAACACCGGGGAGCTGTTTTTT.

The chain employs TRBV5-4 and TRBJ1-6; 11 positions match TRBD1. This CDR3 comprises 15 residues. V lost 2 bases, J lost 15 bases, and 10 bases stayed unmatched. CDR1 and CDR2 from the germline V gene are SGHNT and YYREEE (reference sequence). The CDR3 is CASSLVGQGARLLHF. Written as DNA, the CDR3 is TGTGCCAGCAGCTTAGTTGGACAGGGGGCGCGACTCCTCCACTTT.